The 7 T cell receptor beta chains below were found in one sample sequenced in a study of T cell responses to AZD1222 COVID-19 vaccine. The table came from immunoSEQ multiplex PCR; TCRdb's copy has only in-frame clones and leaves some out. Of some 200,000 clones listed, 90% to 95% are singletons. Sequencing used peripheral blood, obtained 28 days after the second AZD1222 dose. These receptors came from an adult who received the AZD1222 COVID-19 vaccine.

V and J are TRBV5-1 and TRBJ2-4, with a possible D match to TRBD2 (6 bases). Trimming removed 0 bases from V and 9 bases from J, with 19 bases in between. CDR1 is SGHRS and CDR2 is YFSETQ in the germline V gene. This CDR3 has 16 amino acids. This chain's CDR3 is CASSLGHTASGGIQYF. The CDR3, as DNA: TGCGCCAGCAGCTTGGGCCATACCGCCTCCGGGGGCATTCAGTACTTC.

This chain links TRBV25-1 with TRBJ1-2, with D unresolved. With 8 bases removed from V and 8 bases from J, the gap between germline ends came to 21 bases. Germline V gene data show CDR1 as MGHDK and CDR2 as SYGVNS. The CDR3 is 14 amino acids. CDR3 region: CASSLADQRWGYTF. The CDR3 nucleotides read TGTGCCAGCTCCCTTGCAGACCAGCGGTGGGGCTACACCTTC.

This clone was observed a handful of times. The rearrangement joins TRBV5-6 to TRBJ1-2, with D possibly TRBD1 on 5 matching bases. Trimming removed 3 bases at V and 8 bases at J, with 14 bases between. The CDR3 is 13 amino acids. Germline V gene lookup returns CDR1 SGHDT and CDR2 YYEEEE. CDR3 in amino acids: CASSSPAGDGYTF. The CDR3 DNA reads as TGTGCCAGCAGCTCGCCGGCCGGGGACGGCTACACCTTC.

This sequence joins TRBV6-5 and TRBJ2-1; the match to TRBD2 covers 8 bases. J gave up 0 bases and V 4 bases, and 5 bases lay outside the gene matches. This CDR3 has 16 residues. Germline V gene sequence: CDR1 MNHEY, CDR2 SVGAGI. Here the CDR3 reads CASSSSGRGSYNEQFF. For the CDR3, the DNA is TGTGCCAGCAGTTCCAGCGGGAGAGGCTCCTACAATGAGCAGTTCTTC.

The chain carries TRBV10-1 and TRBJ2-1; D gene ambiguous. The germline CDR1 and CDR2 sequences are WNHNN and SYGVQD (reference sequence). There are 13 residues in the CDR3. V lost 0 bases and J 6 bases, leaving 6 bases between the germline ends. The CDR3 protein is CASSESRSNEQFF. CDR3 in DNA: TGCGCCAGCAGTGAGTCCCGTTCCAATGAGCAGTTCTTC.

The gene calls are TRBV5-8 and TRBJ1-4; D gene unclear. CDR3 size: 14 residues. V was cut by 0 bases and J by 3 bases, with 6 bases left in between. The germline gives CDR1 SGHTS, CDR2 YDEGEE. CDR3 sequence reads: CASSLGMANEKLFF. CDR3 nucleotide sequence: TGTGCCAGCAGCTTGGGCATGGCTAATGAAAAACTGTTTTTT.

The chain is built from TRBV30 and TRBJ1-1, with D perhaps TRBD1 (5 bases). Trimming pared 4 bases from V and 2 bases from J, leaving 11 bases between. The CDR3 runs 13 residues. Per germline, CDR1 GTSNPN and CDR2 SVGIG (reference sequence). The CDR3 DNA reads as TGTGCCTGGACGATACAGGCTAACACTGAAGCTTTCTTT. It translates to CAWTIQANTEAFF.